Shown below are 30 T cell receptor beta chains from a single sample sequenced in a study of cytomegalovirus exposure and HLA in healthy donors. Vbeta (60) and Jbeta (13) primers were used in the PCR. The assay was immunoSEQ multiplex PCR, and TCRdb's table has in-frame clones only and misses some. This table holds about 140,000 clones. Material for sequencing was PBMCs. These receptors were collected from a woman in her late teens or twenties in good health and CMV-seronegative.

The chain links TRBV19 to TRBJ2-6; 7 bases are a match to TRBD2. The V gene end was trimmed by 9 bases and the J gene end by 0 bases; junction bases not matched to a gene: 11. Per the germline V gene, CDR1 is LNHDA and CDR2 is SQIVND (reference sequence). This CDR3 region has 17 residues. The CDR3 here is CASAIFGGGSGANVLTF. The CDR3, as DNA: TGTGCCAGCGCTATATTTGGGGGGGGCTCTGGGGCCAACGTCCTGACTTTC.

The CDR3 reads CASSGTGVMNTEAFF. For the CDR3, the DNA is TGTGCCAGCAGTGGTACAGGGGTCATGAACACTGAAGCTTTCTTT. V and J are TRBV6-6 and TRBJ1-1; 7 bases align to TRBD1. This CDR3 spans 15 amino acids. Germline V lookup: CDR1 MNHNY, CDR2 SVGAGI (reference sequence). J was trimmed by 0 bases and V by 5 bases; bases with no gene match: 6.

The V call is TRBV6-5, the J call TRBJ1-1, with 9 bases aligning to TRBD1. CDR3 length: 14 residues. V lost 5 bases, J lost 4 bases, and 5 bases stayed unmatched. Germline CDR1 is MNHEY and CDR2 is SVGAGI. The CDR3 is CASSTGGGGTEAFF. In nucleotides, the CDR3 is TGTGCCAGCAGTACAGGGGGCGGCGGCACTGAAGCTTTCTTT.

The chain couples TRBV12-5 to TRBJ1-2, with D tentatively TRBD1 (6 bases). Trimming took 3 bases from V and 4 from J, leaving 15 bases between them. Germline CDR1 is LGHNT and CDR2 is FRNRAP. The CDR3 spans 15 residues. The CDR3 protein is CASGLPSGGSYGYTF. In DNA form, the CDR3 reads TGTGCTAGTGGTTTACCCTCGGGGGGCAGCTATGGCTACACCTTC.

This rearrangement joins TRBV6-4 to TRBJ1-3; a possible D gene is TRBD1 (6 bases). Trimming pared 6 bases from V and 4 bases from J, leaving 16 bases between. From germline, CDR1 is MRHNA and CDR2 SNTAGT. The CDR3 contains 15 residues. CDR3 coding DNA: TGTGCCAGCAGCAGCACGGACAGACGAGGAAACACCATATATTTT. This sequence encodes CASSSTDRRGNTIYF.

CDR3: CASSSTRGQNQETQYF. DNA for the CDR3: TGTGCCAGCAGCTCCACCCGGGGACAGAATCAAGAGACCCAGTACTTC. The chain employs TRBV7-8 and TRBJ2-5; 7 positions agree with TRBD1. Per germline, CDR1 SGHVS and CDR2 FQNEAQ. V lost 4 bases to trimming and J lost 2 bases; unmatched junction nucleotides: 10. There are 16 residues in the CDR3.

The chain couples TRBV7-2 to TRBJ2-2, with 8 bases identical to TRBD2. Germline-derived CDR1 and CDR2 are SGHTA and FQGNSA. This CDR3 spans 13 amino acids. CDR3 nucleotide sequence: TGTGCTCAACCGCCCGGGAGGGCCGGGGAGCTGTTTTTT. Its translation: CAQPPGRAGELFF.

This chain joins TRBV7-6 and TRBJ1-5; no firm D call. Between the trimmed V and J ends, which lost 0 bases and 4 bases, there was a span of 13 bases. This CDR3 contains 16 residues. Germline CDR1 reads SGHVS; CDR2 reads FNYEAQ. CDR3 nucleotide sequence: TGTGCCAGCAGCTTAGCGCTCGGGTCAGTTAATCAGCCCCAGCATTTT. Translation: CASSLALGSVNQPQHF.

The rearrangement uses TRBV29-1 and TRBJ1-5, with D possibly TRBD1 on 5 matching bases. Germline lookup yields CDR1 SQVTM and CDR2 ANQGSEA. The CDR3 has 13 amino acids. V was clipped by 4 bases and J by 6 bases, with 13 bases between them. The CDR3 region has the DNA TGCAGCGTTGCCGAGCGCGGGGGTCAGCCCCAGCATTTT. Translated, it gives CSVAERGGQPQHF.

V usage is TRBV5-4 and J usage is TRBJ2-5; 7 positions match TRBD2. CDR3 length: 12 amino acids. Germline assignment: CDR1 SGHNT and CDR2 YYREEE (reference sequence). V dropped 4 bases and J dropped 5; count of bases not matched to a gene: 2. CDR3 in amino acids: CASSQGGETQYF. CDR3 in DNA: TGTGCCAGCAGCCAGGGAGGGGAGACCCAGTACTTC.

CDR3 amino acids: CASSPSNQDYGYTF. The CDR3 coding sequence is TGTGCCAGTAGCCCGAGTAACCAGGACTATGGCTACACCTTC. The rearrangement uses TRBV19 and TRBJ1-2; D gene uncertain. Germline CDR1 and CDR2: LNHDA and SQIVND (reference sequence). V was trimmed by 6 bases and J by 3 bases, leaving 14 bases between them. This CDR3 has 14 residues.

The rearrangement links TRBV6-6 to TRBJ2-7; 7 bases map to TRBD2. The J segment lost 2 bases and the V segment lost 6 bases, leaving 4 bases of the junction unmatched. Germline V gene lookup returns CDR1 MNHNY and CDR2 SVGAGI (reference sequence). The CDR3 length is 13 residues. The CDR3 region is CASSPRGAYEQYF. As DNA, the CDR3 is TGTGCCAGCAGCCCCCGGGGGGCCTACGAGCAGTACTTC.

The chain has TRBV4-1 and TRBJ1-1; D remains unclear. CDR1 and CDR2 (germline): MGHRA, YSYEKL. Trimming shortened V by 7 bases and J by 5 bases, and 14 bases separated the two germline ends. CDR3 length: 13 residues. CDR3 region: CASNIVGGTEAFF. The CDR3 DNA sequence: TGCGCCAGCAACATAGTGGGAGGTACTGAAGCTTTCTTT.

The chain joins TRBV12-5 to TRBJ1-1, with 8 bases lining up with TRBD1. The CDR3 has 18 amino acids. Germline CDR1 is LGHNT and CDR2 is FRNRAP. V was pared by 7 bases and J by 0 bases, with 16 bases of the junction left unmatched. CDR3 nucleotides: TGTGCTAGTGATACCACCGCCGCCAGGGGGCGGGTGAACACTGAAGCTTTCTTT. Translation: CASDTTAARGRVNTEAFF.

Regarding this clone: A read error may produce the germline difference seen at one junction end. The J gene is TRBJ2-1, the V gene TRBV11-3; 9 nucleotides line up with TRBD1. CDR1 is SGHNT and CDR2 is YENEEA in the germline V gene. CDR3 length: 16 amino acids. CDR3 loop: CASSEMRQDRGNERFF. CDR3 DNA: TGTGCCAGCAGCGAAATGAGACAGGACAGGGGCAATGAGCGGTTCTTC.

This chain joins TRBV7-9 and TRBJ2-1; tentatively, D is TRBD2 (5 bases). The CDR3 has 14 residues. Germline V gene data show CDR1 as SEHNR and CDR2 as FQNEAQ (reference sequence). V lost 4 bases, J lost 0 bases, and 7 bases lay in between. CDR3 sequence reads: CASSSGLSYNEQFF. The CDR3 DNA is TGTGCCAGCAGCTCAGGACTCTCCTACAATGAGCAGTTCTTC.

The chain links TRBV4-3 to TRBJ2-1; tentative D call: TRBD2 (6 bases). Germline CDR1 and CDR2: LGHNA and YSLEER. There are 15 residues in the CDR3. The V end was cut by 4 bases, the J end by 5 bases, with 15 bases between. The CDR3 DNA is TGCGCCAGCAGCCTCGGGGGATACAAAAACAATGAGCAGTTCTTC. It codes for CASSLGGYKNNEQFF.

The chain combines TRBV2 with TRBJ2-2; D is unresolved. Between the trimmed V and J ends, which lost 0 bases and 5 bases, there was a span of 4 bases. Germline loops: CDR1 SNHLY, CDR2 FYNNEI. This CDR3 region has 13 residues. The CDR3 DNA follows: TGTGCCAGCAGTGAAGCTTCAACCGGGGAGCTGTTTTTT. Protein: CASSEASTGELFF.

The chain has TRBV29-1 and TRBJ2-3, with 10 bases identical to TRBD2. There are 14 residues in the CDR3. J lost 0 bases, V lost 7 bases, and 4 bases had no gene match. CDR1 and CDR2 (germline): SQVTM, ANQGSEA. CDR3 DNA: TGCAGCGCAGAGACTAGCGGGAGCACAGATACGCAGTATTTT. Encoded protein: CSAETSGSTDTQYF.

The V gene is TRBV19, the J gene TRBJ1-1, with TRBD1 as a possible D gene (6 bases). The CDR3 has 17 residues. Germline V gene data show CDR1 as LNHDA and CDR2 as SQIVND (reference sequence). V was trimmed by 3 bases and J by 1 base, leaving 18 bases between them. The CDR3 nucleotides read TGTGCCAGTAGTATGGGGCGGGGGCAAGTCCCGAACACTGAAGCTTTCTTT. This gives the protein CASSMGRGQVPNTEAFF.

V is TRBV29-1 and J is TRBJ2-5; TRBD1 aligns across 8 bases. The CDR3 extends over 16 amino acids. Losses at the gene ends were 6 bases for V and 2 bases for J; bases not matched to a gene: 14. From germline, CDR1 is SQVTM and CDR2 ANQGSEA. The CDR3 nucleotides read TGCAGCGTCGCCTTTAGGGTGACAGGGGTGCAAGAGACCCAGTACTTC. Its protein product is CSVAFRVTGVQETQYF.

The V call is TRBV6-4, the J call TRBJ2-2, with 7 bases fitting TRBD1. Trimming cost V 0 bases and J 6 bases; bases outside gene matches: 1. The CDR3 is made up of 14 amino acids. Germline loops: CDR1 MRHNA, CDR2 SNTAGT. The CDR3 here is CASSDSTGSGELFF. The CDR3 coding sequence is TGTGCCAGCAGTGACTCGACAGGGTCCGGGGAGCTGTTTTTT.

This chain joins TRBV7-9 and TRBJ2-1; 8 positions agree with TRBD1. CDR3 length equals 15 residues. Germline CDR1 SEHNR, CDR2 FQNEAQ (reference sequence). V dropped 2 bases and J dropped 7; count of bases not matched to a gene: 7. The CDR3 is CASSLYRGLMNEQFF. The CDR3 DNA sequence: TGTGCCAGCAGCTTATACAGGGGGTTGATGAATGAGCAGTTCTTC.

The chain links TRBV2 to TRBJ1-2; D gene ambiguous. This CDR3 is 13 amino acids long. Germline V lookup: CDR1 SNHLY, CDR2 FYNNEI. V lost 3 bases and J 8 bases, leaving 13 bases between the germline ends. CDR3 amino acids: CASSDRPSGGYTF. Written as DNA, the CDR3 is TGTGCCAGCAGTGATCGTCCGAGCGGGGGCTACACCTTC.

The CDR3 DNA reads TGTGCCAGCAGCCATCGGAAACTAGCGGGAGACGGGGAGCTGTTTTTT. Its protein product is CASSHRKLAGDGELFF. The gene calls are TRBV11-3 and TRBJ2-2, with 11 bases that match TRBD2. This CDR3 spans 16 amino acids. Germline trimming cut 5 bases from V and 7 bases from J; bases unmatched to any gene: 9. Germline V gene sequence: CDR1 SGHNT, CDR2 YENEEA.

The rearrangement uses TRBV5-4 and TRBJ2-3, with 7 bases fitting TRBD2. J gave up 0 bases and V 4 bases, and 8 bases lay outside the gene matches. The CDR3 consists of 16 residues. Germline V gene lookup returns CDR1 SGHNT and CDR2 YYREEE (reference sequence). The CDR3 bases are TGTGCCAGCAGCCGCTGGGGTAGCGGGAGCACAGATACGCAGTATTTT. Its protein product is CASSRWGSGSTDTQYF.

The chain links TRBV18 to TRBJ2-3; 10 bases line up with TRBD2. Germline CDR1 KGHSH, CDR2 LQKENI. The CDR3 spans 19 residues. V trimming: 1 base; J trimming: 0 bases; junction bases outside the gene matches: 10. The CDR3 sequence: CASSPRPLAGEWSTDTQYF. The CDR3 bases are TGTGCCAGCTCACCACGTCCGCTAGCGGGAGAATGGAGCACAGATACGCAGTATTTT.

V usage is TRBV21-1 and J usage is TRBJ2-7; the D call TRBD2 from the table was never checked on the DNA. TRBV21-1 is marked as a pseudogene. The CDR3 sequence is 16 residues long. This chain's CDR3 is CASSKNAGLRSYEQYV. The CDR3 DNA follows: TGTGCCAGCAGCAAAAACGCGGGACTCCGATCCTACGAGCAGTACGTC.

The chain employs TRBV27 and TRBJ1-1; D gene unclear. V was cut by 7 bases and J by 0 bases, with 18 bases left in between. Germline CDR1 is MNHEY and CDR2 is SMNVEV (reference sequence). The CDR3 is 16 residues long. Here the CDR3 reads CASKEGSSIMNTEAFF. The CDR3 nucleotides read TGTGCCAGCAAGGAGGGCAGTTCCATAATGAACACTGAAGCTTTCTTT.

The V and J genes are TRBV11-2 and TRBJ2-7; TRBD2 matches 9 bases. CDR1 is SGHAT, CDR2 FQNNGV, per germline. CDR3 size: 15 residues. J was trimmed by 2 bases and V by 1 base; bases with no gene match: 3. DNA of the CDR3: TGTGCCAGCAGCTTAGTAGCGGGAGCCACCTACGAGCAGTACTTC. Protein product: CASSLVAGATYEQYF.